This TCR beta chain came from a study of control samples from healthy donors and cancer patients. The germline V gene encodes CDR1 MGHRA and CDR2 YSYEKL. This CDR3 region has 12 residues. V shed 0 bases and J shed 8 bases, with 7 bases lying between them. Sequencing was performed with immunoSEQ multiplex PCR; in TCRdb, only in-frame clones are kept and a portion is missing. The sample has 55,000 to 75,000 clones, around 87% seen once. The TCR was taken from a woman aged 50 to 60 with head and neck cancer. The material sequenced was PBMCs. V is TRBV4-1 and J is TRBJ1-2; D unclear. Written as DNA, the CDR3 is TGCGCCAGCAGCCAAGAGGGTAGGGGCTACACCTTC. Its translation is CASSQEGRGYTF.